Many counts were recorded for the clone carrying this T cell receptor beta chain. Each CDR3 protein is one row after TCRdb ran MiXCR on the 5' RACE reads. The sample yields tens of thousands of distinct CDR3 sequences, approximately 12% seen once. Time point described: longitudinal time-point 1 (baseline). The ends were cut back, 6 bases at V and 8 bases at J, with 10 bases in the middle. The CDR3 runs to 12 residues. CDR1 and CDR2 from the germline V gene are LNHDA and SQIVND (reference sequence). This record comes from a study of neurological immune-mediated disorders. Material for sequencing was PBMCs. The J gene is TRBJ1-4, the V gene TRBV19; D perhaps matches TRBD1 (5 bases). The receptor was isolated from a male donor with HTLV-1-associated myelopathy (HAM/TSP). The CDR3 here is CASSYRREKLFF. Here the CDR3 DNA reads TGTGCCAGTAGCTACAGGAGAGAAAAACTGTTTTTT.